A selection of T cell receptor beta chains follows, all from one sample in a study of T cell responses to AZD1222 COVID-19 vaccine. Libraries were prepared by immunoSEQ multiplex PCR; TCRdb keeps only in-frame clonotypes and omits some of them. Of about 140,000 clones listed, about 92% are singletons. The material was peripheral blood, obtained 28 days after the second AZD1222 dose. The receptors here all came from an adult who received the AZD1222 COVID-19 vaccine. CDR3s include the opening cysteine and the closing phenylalanine or tryptophan. A D gene is named only where the DNA matches it firmly. Only part of the rows carry a size: once, few, many, or a class if the clone is expanded.

len	v_gene	d_gene	j_gene	abundance	CDR3nt	CDR3aa
16	TRBV21-1	.	TRBJ2-7	.	TGTGCCAGCAGCATTGGAGGGACAGGGTCAGCTTACGAGCAGTACTTC	CASSIGGTGSAYEQYF
14	TRBV7-8	.	TRBJ1-5	.	TGTGCCAGCAGCCAGGGAGGGGTGCGACAGCCCCAGCATTTT	CASSQGGVRQPQHF
15	TRBV21-1	.	TRBJ2-2	.	TGTGCCAGCAGAGGACTAGCGGGGAACACCGGGGAGCTGTTTTTT	CASRGLAGNTGELFF
14	TRBV11-2	TRBD1	TRBJ1-5	.	TGTGCCAGCAGCTTGGACAGGGAGTTTCAGCCCCAGCATTTT	CASSLDREFQPQHF
17	TRBV20-1	TRBD2	TRBJ2-5	.	TGCAGTGCTAGTCCCCCCGTGGGGACTAGCGGGAGAGAGACCCAGTACTTC	CSASPPVGTSGRETQYF
13	TRBV19	TRBD1	TRBJ2-7	.	TGTGCCAGTAGCCCCACAGGGGTCCACGAGCAGTACTTC	CASSPTGVHEQYF
15	TRBV6-1	.	TRBJ2-1	.	TGTGCCAGCAGTGAATGGGCCAGCCTAAGGTCTGAGCAGTTCTTC	CASSEWASLRSEQFF
13	TRBV9	TRBD2	TRBJ2-1	once	TGTGCCAGCAGCGTAGGACTAGCGGCAGAGCAGTTCTTC	CASSVGLAAEQFF
13	TRBV9	.	TRBJ2-7	.	TGTGCCAGCGGCCCCGGACCAACCTACGAGCAGTACTTC	CASGPGPTYEQYF
12	TRBV29-1	.	TRBJ2-5	.	TGCAGCGTTGAATTTAGCGGAGAGACCCAGTACTTC	CSVEFSGETQYF
13	TRBV25-1	.	TRBJ1-3	.	TGTGCCAGCATAGGACTCTCTGGAAACACCATATATTTT	CASIGLSGNTIYF
13	TRBV12-3/TRBV12-4	TRBD1	TRBJ1-5	.	TGTGCCAGCAGTGACAGGGACGAGCAGCCCCAGCATTTT	CASSDRDEQPQHF
16	TRBV5-1	TRBD1	TRBJ2-3	.	TGCGCCAGCAGCCTGAACGGACAGGGGAGCACAGATACGCAGTATTTT	CASSLNGQGSTDTQYF
16	TRBV11-2	TRBD2	TRBJ2-1	.	TGTGCCACACGACGGTTAGGCGGGAGGTCGGGCAATGAGCAGTTCTTC	CATRRLGGRSGNEQFF
16	TRBV7-9	.	TRBJ1-2	.	TGTGCCAGCAGCCGTAGGGGGGGCTTAGCTAACTATGGCTACACCTTC	CASSRRGGLANYGYTF
14	TRBV11-2	.	TRBJ1-6	.	TGTGCCAGCAGCTTCCGGGATCATAATTCACCCCTCCACTTT	CASSFRDHNSPLHF
17	TRBV4-1	TRBD1	TRBJ2-5	.	TGCGCCAGCAGCCAAGTAACCGGGACAGGGCGGGGAGAGACCCAGTACTTC	CASSQVTGTGRGETQYF
15	TRBV28	TRBD2	TRBJ2-7	once	TGTGCCAGCAGTTTCGGGGGGACTAGTGGCTACGAGCAGTACTTC	CASSFGGTSGYEQYF
14	TRBV29-1	.	TRBJ1-4	.	TGCAGCACTCGAAGGGACGCGGGAATTGAAAAACTGTTTTTT	CSTRRDAGIEKLFF
14	TRBV27	TRBD2	TRBJ2-1	.	TGTGCCAGCAGTTTGTTAGCGGGTTTCAATGAGCAGTTCTTC	CASSLLAGFNEQFF
15	TRBV9	.	TRBJ1-1	.	TGTGCCAGCAGCCCAAGTCGGACGTTGAACACTGAAGCTTTCTTT	CASSPSRTLNTEAFF
15	TRBV6-1	.	TRBJ1-2	.	TGTGCCAGCAGTGACGGACGGGAGAGGGGCTATGGCTACACCTTC	CASSDGRERGYGYTF
13	TRBV7-7	.	TRBJ2-1	once	TGTGCTAGCAGCTTAGGGGACTACAATGAGCAGTTCTTC	CASSLGDYNEQFF
18	TRBV19	.	TRBJ2-3	.	TGTGCCAGTAGTATGAGTGGGGGGCGAGGGCCAGGCACAGATACGCAGTATTTT	CASSMSGGRGPGTDTQYF
16	TRBV21-1	.	TRBJ1-5	.	TGTGCCAGCAGTTACAGGGAGCCTAATAGCAATCAGCCCCAGCATTTT	CASSYREPNSNQPQHF
17	TRBV10-3	.	TRBJ1-1	many	TGTGCCATCAGTGAGTCCTACAGGGCAGCGGGGAACACTGAAGCTTTCTTT	CAISESYRAAGNTEAFF
17	TRBV3-1/TRBV3-2	TRBD1	TRBJ1-3	.	TGTGCCAGCAGCCCCTATGGGGGGACAGGGGTCGGAAACACCATATATTTT	CASSPYGGTGVGNTIYF
14	TRBV19	.	TRBJ1-5	.	TGTGCCAGTAGTATAGTCTATAGCAATCAGCCCCAGCATTTT	CASSIVYSNQPQHF
13	TRBV5-1	.	TRBJ1-2	once	TGCGCCAGCAGCTTGTGGGGAGGCTATGGCTACACCTTC	CASSLWGGYGYTF
13	TRBV7-3	.	TRBJ2-3	.	TGTGCCAGCAGCTTAAGCGGGGCAGATACGCAGTATTTT	CASSLSGADTQYF
12	TRBV7-3	.	TRBJ1-1	.	TGTGCCAGCAGCTTAATAGACGGAGAAGCTTTCTTT	CASSLIDGEAFF
16	TRBV5-1	TRBD2	TRBJ2-1	once	TGCGCCAGCAGCGCCCTACTAGCGGGAGTTCAGAGTGAGCAGTTCTTC	CASSALLAGVQSEQFF
18	TRBV28	TRBD2	TRBJ2-1	once	TGTGCCAGCAGTCCCCCGGGGGGGTGGCTAGCGGGAGTTAATGAGCAGTTCTTC	CASSPPGGWLAGVNEQFF
15	TRBV5-6	TRBD1	TRBJ2-3	.	TGTGCCAGCACCCCCGGGACAGGGGGCCTTCATACGCAGTATTTT	CASTPGTGGLHTQYF
15	TRBV6-2/TRBV6-3	.	TRBJ1-5	.	TGTGCCAGCAGTTATGAGGCAGGGATTGATCAGCCCCAGCATTTT	CASSYEAGIDQPQHF
15	TRBV5-4	.	TRBJ1-2	.	TGTGCCAGCAGCTTGTCCGGCGGGGGAGTTTATGGCTACACCTTC	CASSLSGGGVYGYTF